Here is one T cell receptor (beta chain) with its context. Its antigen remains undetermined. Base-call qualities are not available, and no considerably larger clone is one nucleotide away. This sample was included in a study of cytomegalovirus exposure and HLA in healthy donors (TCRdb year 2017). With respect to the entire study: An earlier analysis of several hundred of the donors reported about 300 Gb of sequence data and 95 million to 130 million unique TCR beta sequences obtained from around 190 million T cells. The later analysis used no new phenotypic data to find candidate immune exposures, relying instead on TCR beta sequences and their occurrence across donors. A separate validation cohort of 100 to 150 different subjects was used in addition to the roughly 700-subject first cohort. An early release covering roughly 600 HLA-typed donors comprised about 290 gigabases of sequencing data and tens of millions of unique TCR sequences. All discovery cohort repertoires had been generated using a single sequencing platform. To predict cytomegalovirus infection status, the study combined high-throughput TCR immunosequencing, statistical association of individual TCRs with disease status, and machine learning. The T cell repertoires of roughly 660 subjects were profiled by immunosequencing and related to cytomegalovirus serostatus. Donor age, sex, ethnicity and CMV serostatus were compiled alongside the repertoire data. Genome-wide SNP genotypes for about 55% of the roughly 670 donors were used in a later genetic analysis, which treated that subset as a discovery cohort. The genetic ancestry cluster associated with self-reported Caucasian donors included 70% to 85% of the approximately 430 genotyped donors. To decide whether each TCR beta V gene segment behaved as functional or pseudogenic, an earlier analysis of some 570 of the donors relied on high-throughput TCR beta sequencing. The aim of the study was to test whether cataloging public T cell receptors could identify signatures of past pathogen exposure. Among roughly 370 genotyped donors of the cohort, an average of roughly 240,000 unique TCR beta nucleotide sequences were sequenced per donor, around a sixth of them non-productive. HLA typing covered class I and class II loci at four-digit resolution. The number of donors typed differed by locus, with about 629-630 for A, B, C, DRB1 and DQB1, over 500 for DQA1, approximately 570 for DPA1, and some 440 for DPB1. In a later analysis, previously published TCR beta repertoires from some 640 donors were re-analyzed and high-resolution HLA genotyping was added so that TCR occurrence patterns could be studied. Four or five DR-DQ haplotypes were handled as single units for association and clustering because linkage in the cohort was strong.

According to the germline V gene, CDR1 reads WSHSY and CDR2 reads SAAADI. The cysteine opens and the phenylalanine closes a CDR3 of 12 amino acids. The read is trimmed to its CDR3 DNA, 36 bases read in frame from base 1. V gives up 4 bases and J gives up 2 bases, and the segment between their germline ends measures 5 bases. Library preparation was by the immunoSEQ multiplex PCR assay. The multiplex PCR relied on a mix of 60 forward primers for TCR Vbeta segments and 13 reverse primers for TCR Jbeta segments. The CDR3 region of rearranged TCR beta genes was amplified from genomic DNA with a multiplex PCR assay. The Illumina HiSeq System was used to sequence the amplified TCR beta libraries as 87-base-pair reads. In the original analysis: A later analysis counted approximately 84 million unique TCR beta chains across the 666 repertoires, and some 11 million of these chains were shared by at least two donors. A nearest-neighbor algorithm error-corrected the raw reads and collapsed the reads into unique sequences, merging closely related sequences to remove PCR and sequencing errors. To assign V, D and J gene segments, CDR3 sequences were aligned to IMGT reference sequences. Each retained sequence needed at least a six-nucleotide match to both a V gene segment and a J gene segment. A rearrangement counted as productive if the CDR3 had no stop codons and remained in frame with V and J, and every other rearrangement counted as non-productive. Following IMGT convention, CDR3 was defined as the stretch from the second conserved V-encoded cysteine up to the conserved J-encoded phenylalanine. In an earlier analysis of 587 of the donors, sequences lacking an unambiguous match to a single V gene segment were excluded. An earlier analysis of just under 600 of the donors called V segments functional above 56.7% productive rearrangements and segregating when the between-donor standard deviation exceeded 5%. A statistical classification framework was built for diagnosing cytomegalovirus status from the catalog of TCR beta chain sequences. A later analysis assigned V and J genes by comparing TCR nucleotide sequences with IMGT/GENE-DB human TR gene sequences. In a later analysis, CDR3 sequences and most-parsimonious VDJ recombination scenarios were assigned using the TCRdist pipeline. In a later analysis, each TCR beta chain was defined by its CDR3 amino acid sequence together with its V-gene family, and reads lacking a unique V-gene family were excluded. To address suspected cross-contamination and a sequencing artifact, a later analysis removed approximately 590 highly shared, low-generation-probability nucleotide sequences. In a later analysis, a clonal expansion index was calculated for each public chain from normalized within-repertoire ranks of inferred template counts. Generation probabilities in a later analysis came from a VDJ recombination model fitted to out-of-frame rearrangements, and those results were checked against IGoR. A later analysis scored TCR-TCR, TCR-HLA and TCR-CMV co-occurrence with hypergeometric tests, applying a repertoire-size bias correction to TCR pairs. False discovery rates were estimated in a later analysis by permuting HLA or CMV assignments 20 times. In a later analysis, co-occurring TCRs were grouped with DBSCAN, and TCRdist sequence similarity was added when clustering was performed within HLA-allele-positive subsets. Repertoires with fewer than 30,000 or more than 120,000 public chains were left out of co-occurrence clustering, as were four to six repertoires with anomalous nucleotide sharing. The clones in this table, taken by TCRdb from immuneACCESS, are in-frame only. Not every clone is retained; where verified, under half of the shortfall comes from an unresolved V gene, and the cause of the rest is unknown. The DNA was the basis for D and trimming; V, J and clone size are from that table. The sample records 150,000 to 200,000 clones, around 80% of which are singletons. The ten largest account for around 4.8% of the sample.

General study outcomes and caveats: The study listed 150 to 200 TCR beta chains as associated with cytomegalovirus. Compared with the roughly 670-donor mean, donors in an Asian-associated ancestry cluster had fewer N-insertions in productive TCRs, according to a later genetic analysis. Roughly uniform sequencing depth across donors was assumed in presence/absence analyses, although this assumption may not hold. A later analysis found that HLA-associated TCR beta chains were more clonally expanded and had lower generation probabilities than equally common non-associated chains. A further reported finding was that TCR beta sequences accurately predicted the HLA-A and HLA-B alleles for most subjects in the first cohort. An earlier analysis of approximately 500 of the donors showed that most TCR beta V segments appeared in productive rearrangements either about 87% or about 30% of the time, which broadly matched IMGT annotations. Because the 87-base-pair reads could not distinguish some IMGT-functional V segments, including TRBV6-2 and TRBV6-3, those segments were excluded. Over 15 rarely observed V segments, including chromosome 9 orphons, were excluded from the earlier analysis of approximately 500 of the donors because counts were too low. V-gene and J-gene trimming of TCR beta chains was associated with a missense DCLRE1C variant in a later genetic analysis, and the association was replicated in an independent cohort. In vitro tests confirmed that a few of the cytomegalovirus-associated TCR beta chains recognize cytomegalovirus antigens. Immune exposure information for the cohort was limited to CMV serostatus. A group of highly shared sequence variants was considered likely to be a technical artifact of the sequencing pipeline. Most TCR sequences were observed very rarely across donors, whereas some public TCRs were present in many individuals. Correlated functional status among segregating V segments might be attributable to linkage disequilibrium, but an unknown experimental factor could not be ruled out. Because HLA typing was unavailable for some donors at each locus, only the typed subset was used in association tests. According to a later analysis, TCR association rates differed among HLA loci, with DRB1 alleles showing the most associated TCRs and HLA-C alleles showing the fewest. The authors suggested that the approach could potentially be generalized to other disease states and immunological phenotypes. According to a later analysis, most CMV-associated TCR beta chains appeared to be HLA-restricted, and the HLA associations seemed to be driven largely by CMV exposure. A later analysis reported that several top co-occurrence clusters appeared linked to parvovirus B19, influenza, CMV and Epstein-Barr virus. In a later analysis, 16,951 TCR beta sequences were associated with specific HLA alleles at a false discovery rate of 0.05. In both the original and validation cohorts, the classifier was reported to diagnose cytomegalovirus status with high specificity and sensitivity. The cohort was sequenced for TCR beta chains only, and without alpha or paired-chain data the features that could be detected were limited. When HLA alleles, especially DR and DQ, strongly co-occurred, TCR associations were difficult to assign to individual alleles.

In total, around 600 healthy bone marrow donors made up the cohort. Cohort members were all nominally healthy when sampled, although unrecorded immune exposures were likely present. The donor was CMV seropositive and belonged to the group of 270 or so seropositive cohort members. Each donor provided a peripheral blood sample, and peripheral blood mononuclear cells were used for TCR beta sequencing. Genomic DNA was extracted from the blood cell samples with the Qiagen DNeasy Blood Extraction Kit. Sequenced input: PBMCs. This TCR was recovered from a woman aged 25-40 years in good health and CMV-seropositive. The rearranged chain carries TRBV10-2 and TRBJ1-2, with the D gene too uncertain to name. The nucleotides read TGCGCCAGCAGTGGACAAAACTATGGCTACACCTTC. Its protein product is CASSGQNYGYTF.